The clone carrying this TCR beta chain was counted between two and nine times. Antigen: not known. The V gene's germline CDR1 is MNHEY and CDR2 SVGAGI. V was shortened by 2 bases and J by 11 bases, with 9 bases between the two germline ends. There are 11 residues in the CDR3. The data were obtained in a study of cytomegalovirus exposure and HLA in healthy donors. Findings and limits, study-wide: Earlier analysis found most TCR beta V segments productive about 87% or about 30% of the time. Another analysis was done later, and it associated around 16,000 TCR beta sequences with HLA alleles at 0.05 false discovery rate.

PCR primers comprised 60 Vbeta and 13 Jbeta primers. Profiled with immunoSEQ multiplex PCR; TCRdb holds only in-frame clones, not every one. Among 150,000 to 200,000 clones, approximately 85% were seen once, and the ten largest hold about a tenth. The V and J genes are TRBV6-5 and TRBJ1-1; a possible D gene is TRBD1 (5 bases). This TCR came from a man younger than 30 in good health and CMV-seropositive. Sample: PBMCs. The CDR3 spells CASSYGGAAFF. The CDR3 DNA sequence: TGTGCCAGCAGTTACGGTGGGGCTGCTTTCTTT.